The 23 T cell receptor beta chains in this list originate from one sample, sequenced in a study of cytomegalovirus exposure and HLA in healthy donors (dated by TCRdb to about 2017). To prepare the library, the immunoSEQ multiplex PCR assay was applied. A mixture of 60 forward primers for TCR Vbeta segments and 13 reverse primers for TCR Jbeta segments was used in the multiplex PCR. What TCRdb holds here is the immuneACCESS table cut down to in-frame rearrangements. Part of the clones is not present; checked against another copy, under half of the missing clones reflect an unresolved V gene, and the others are unexplained. The sample table contains around 300,000 clones; only one count was recorded for roughly 89% of them. Clones ranked in the top ten supply roughly 2.3% of the sample. The sample consisted of PBMCs. These receptors all come from a woman aged 18-29 years in good health and CMV-seronegative.

The chain uses TRBV27 and TRBJ2-1; 12 bases line up with TRBD2. CDR1 and CDR2 from the germline V gene are MNHEY and SMNVEV (reference sequence). The CDR3 is 12 amino acids. V shed 8 bases, J shed 7 bases, and the junction held 0 bases outside the gene matches. The CDR3 coding sequence is TGTGCCAGCGGACTAGCGGGAAATGAGCAGTTCTTC. It encodes CASGLAGNEQFF.

V gene TRBV19 combines with J gene TRBJ2-7, with TRBD1 matching over 11 bases. Per germline, CDR1 LNHDA and CDR2 SQIVND (reference sequence). CDR3 length: 15 residues. J lost 2 bases, V lost 4 bases, and 4 bases had no gene match. CDR3 in DNA: TGTGCCAGTAGTAGCGGGGGACAGGGGGCCTACGAGCAGTACTTC. Translation gives CASSSGGQGAYEQYF.

The J gene is TRBJ1-5, the V gene TRBV6-1, with no clear D. Germline values: CDR1 MNHNS, CDR2 SASEGT. Deletions cut 2 bases from V and 0 bases from J, with 8 bases between. The CDR3 length is 15 residues. The CDR3 coding sequence is TGTGCCAGCAGTGAACCCAGTTATAGCAATCAGCCCCAGCATTTT. It translates to CASSEPSYSNQPQHF.

In DNA, the CDR3 is TGTGCCAGTAGTTTGTCGGGGTCTGGAAACACCATATATTTT. Translating it yields CASSLSGSGNTIYF. This chain connects TRBV19 to TRBJ1-3; D gene unclear. V was shortened by 5 bases and J by 1 base, with 9 bases between the two germline ends. This CDR3 contains 14 residues. The V gene's germline CDR1 is LNHDA and CDR2 SQIVND (reference sequence).

The genes are TRBV5-1 and TRBJ1-1; 12 nucleotides line up with TRBD1. V shed 4 bases, J shed 2 bases, and the junction held 6 bases outside the gene matches. The CDR3 is 16 residues long. The germline CDR1 and CDR2 sequences are SGHRS and YFSETQ. The CDR3 nucleotides read TGCGCCAGCAGCCGGGGACAGGGGGCGGGAAACACTGAAGCTTTCTTT. As protein: CASSRGQGAGNTEAFF.

This clone was counted a single time. This sequence joins TRBV11-2 and TRBJ2-3, with 12 bases identical to TRBD2. Trimming at V came to 8 bases and at J to 0 bases, leaving 15 bases not matched to a gene. Germline lookup yields CDR1 SGHAT and CDR2 FQNNGV. The CDR3 sequence is 19 residues long. CDR3 sequence (DNA): TGTGCCAGCGGACTAACGTGGACTAGCGGGGCGCTTAGCACAGATACGCAGTATTTT. As protein: CASGLTWTSGALSTDTQYF.

This chain connects TRBV7-3 to TRBJ1-1; D is unclear. The V end was cut by 5 bases, the J end by 1 base, with 14 bases between. From germline, CDR1 is SGHTA and CDR2 FQGTGA. The CDR3 is made up of 15 amino acids. The CDR3 is CASSPRGLGNTEAFF. CDR3 nucleotide sequence: TGTGCCAGCAGCCCACGAGGGTTGGGGAACACTGAAGCTTTCTTT.

This rearrangement joins TRBV2 to TRBJ1-2, with D possibly matching TRBD1 (5 bases). The CDR3 is 15 residues long. Trimming removed 4 bases from V and 0 bases from J, with 12 bases in between. Germline V lookup: CDR1 SNHLY, CDR2 FYNNEI. CDR3 sequence reads: CASSGDSHTNYGYTF. DNA for the CDR3: TGTGCCAGCAGTGGAGACAGCCACACTAACTATGGCTACACCTTC.

V gene TRBV6-1 combines with J gene TRBJ1-3; 7 bases are shared with TRBD1. The CDR3 runs to 13 residues. CDR1 MNHNS and CDR2 SASEGT come from the germline V gene. V was clipped by 2 bases and J by 6 bases; unmatched bases: 1. CDR3 sequence reads: CASSETGANTIYF. CDR3 bases: TGTGCCAGCAGTGAAACAGGGGCAAACACCATATATTTT.

This chain joins TRBV5-1 and TRBJ1-4; 9 bases line up with TRBD1. V was pared by 4 bases and J by 8 bases, with 9 bases of the junction left unmatched. In germline, CDR1 is SGHRS, CDR2 YFSETQ. The CDR3 sequence is 15 residues long. The CDR3 nucleotides read TGCGCCAGCAGCCGATTACAGGGGGCAGGGGAAAAACTGTTTTTT. It is translated as CASSRLQGAGEKLFF.

This sequence joins TRBV7-7 and TRBJ2-7; 9 positions match TRBD1. Germline CDR1 and CDR2: SSHAT and FNYEAQ (reference sequence). This CDR3 has 15 amino acids. The V and J ends lost 4 bases and 0 bases, in that order; junction bases with no gene match: 4. The CDR3 nucleotides are TGTGCCAGCAGCTCCGGACAGGGGAGCTCCTACGAGCAGTACTTC. Translating gives CASSSGQGSSYEQYF.

CDR3 loop: CSEGLAVYNEQFF. The CDR3 DNA sequence: TGCAGCGAAGGACTAGCGGTATACAATGAGCAGTTCTTC. The V call is TRBV29-1, the J call TRBJ2-1; 10 positions agree with TRBD2. Germline trimming cut 7 bases from V and 4 bases from J; bases unmatched to any gene: 4. The CDR3 spans 13 residues. CDR1 and CDR2 from the germline V gene are SQVTM and ANQGSEA.

V gene TRBV23-1 combines with J gene TRBJ1-4, with D perhaps matching TRBD1 (6 bases). TRBV23-1 is annotated as an ORF whose role is uncertain. CDR3 length: 13 amino acids. Trimming removed 5 bases from V and 8 bases from J, with 12 bases in between. The CDR3 region is CASSNTGPEKLFF. CDR3 nucleotides: TGCGCCAGCAGTAACACAGGGCCGGAAAAACTGTTTTTT.

The chain joins TRBV7-8 to TRBJ2-2; D not resolved. In germline, CDR1 is SGHVS, CDR2 FQNEAQ. This CDR3 is built from 15 residues. V was trimmed by 3 bases and J by 2 bases, leaving 10 bases between them. The CDR3 sequence: CASSFSGTNTGELFF. CDR3 nucleotide sequence: TGTGCCAGCAGCTTTTCGGGTACTAACACCGGGGAGCTGTTTTTT.

The chain joins TRBV2 to TRBJ2-6; TRBD1 is a possible D gene (6 bases). CDR1 SNHLY and CDR2 FYNNEI come from the germline V gene. The CDR3 runs to 15 residues. With 5 bases removed from V and 1 base from J, the gap between germline ends came to 9 bases. The CDR3 nucleotides read TGTGCCAGCAGTCCCCAGGGGTCTGGGGCCAACGTCCTGACTTTC. Amino acids: CASSPQGSGANVLTF.

The J gene is TRBJ1-2, the V gene TRBV10-3; a weak D match, TRBD1 (6 bases). The CDR3 has 13 amino acids. V was cut by 4 bases and J by 5 bases, with 11 bases left in between. Germline V gene sequence: CDR1 ENHRY, CDR2 SYGVKD. This chain's CDR3 is CAISGTGHYGYTF. The CDR3 DNA is TGTGCCATCAGTGGGACGGGACATTATGGCTACACCTTC.

The genes are TRBV6-4 and TRBJ1-1; D gene unclear. The CDR3 is 11 amino acids. V was pared by 2 bases and J by 8 bases, with 6 bases between. Germline V gives CDR1 MRHNA, CDR2 SNTAGT. CDR3 coding DNA: TGTGCCAGCAGTGACGGCAGGGAAGCTTTCTTT. Translation: CASSDGREAFF.

This sequence joins TRBV7-3 and TRBJ1-1, with D unclear. The CDR3 is made up of 13 amino acids. V was clipped by 1 base and J by 1 base, with 4 bases between them. Germline CDR1 SGHTA, CDR2 FQGTGA. The CDR3 DNA reads as TGTGCCAGCAGCTTAAGTAGGAACACTGAAGCTTTCTTT. Translation gives CASSLSRNTEAFF.

Worth noting for this clone: One junction end disagrees with the germline gene, perhaps due to a read error. The CDR3: CSSSDSGQLNSPLHF. CDR3 nucleotides: TGTTCCAGCAGTGATAGTGGACAGCTAAATTCACCCCTCCACTTT. V gene TRBV7-9 combines with J gene TRBJ1-6; D is possibly TRBD1 (6 bases). Germline-derived CDR1 and CDR2 are SEHNR and FQNEAQ (reference sequence). This CDR3 is built from 15 residues.

The sample holds one count of this clone. This rearrangement joins TRBV6-1 to TRBJ1-1, with D perhaps TRBD1 (5 bases). From germline, CDR1 is MNHNS and CDR2 SASEGT. The CDR3 runs to 15 residues. V shed 3 bases and J shed 1 base, with 12 bases lying between them. For the CDR3, the DNA is TGTGCCAGCAGTGATCACGGGGGAAAGAACACTGAAGCTTTCTTT. Translation gives CASSDHGGKNTEAFF.

This chain joins TRBV11-2 and TRBJ2-3, with a weak D call TRBD1 (5 bases). The germline gives CDR1 SGHAT, CDR2 FQNNGV. This CDR3 has 13 residues. Trimming left V 1 base short and J 3 bases short, with 5 bases between. In DNA, the CDR3 is TGTGCCAGCAGCTTAGGACAGACAGATACGCAGTATTTT. This gives the protein CASSLGQTDTQYF.

The genes are TRBV5-4 and TRBJ2-5, with 9 bases matching TRBD2. The CDR3 runs to 14 residues. Trimming at V came to 5 bases and at J to 2 bases, leaving 4 bases not matched to a gene. Per the germline V gene, CDR1 is SGHNT and CDR2 is YYREEE (reference sequence). The CDR3 loop is CASRRGGEQETQYF. CDR3 sequence (DNA): TGTGCCAGCAGGCGGGGGGGGGAGCAAGAGACCCAGTACTTC.

The chain is built from TRBV7-9 and TRBJ2-3; 11 bases map to TRBD2. Germline CDR1 reads SEHNR; CDR2 reads FQNEAQ (reference sequence). The length of the CDR3 is 17 residues. The V gene end was trimmed by 3 bases and the J gene end by 6 bases; junction bases not matched to a gene: 11. CDR3 coding DNA: TGTGCCAGCAGCTTCCCCTATAGCGGGGGGGCCGTGGATACGCAGTATTTT. Translated, it gives CASSFPYSGGAVDTQYF.